Below, 18 T cell receptor beta chains from the same sample are listed, as sequenced in a study of T cells in Graves' hyperthyroidism and ophthalmopathy. TCR beta CDR3 regions were amplified from RNA transcripts. With the HTBI primer set, the TCR CDR3 went through a first round of RT-PCR. TCRdb reanalysed the multiplex PCR reads using MiXCR and keeps one entry per CDR3 protein. The top ten clones hold under 55% of a sample with a few hundred thousand distinct CDR3 sequences, over 15% of them seen once. Sequenced sample: blood. All receptors come from a woman in her forties or fifties with Graves' hyperthyroidism.

This clonotype was seen repeatedly, ten times or more. The rearrangement uses TRBV5-1 and TRBJ2-3, with D maybe TRBD2 (6 bases). Per germline, CDR1 SGHRS and CDR2 YFSETQ. Trimming cost V 3 bases and J 5 bases, with 13 bases left between them. The CDR3 spans 14 residues. The CDR3 spells CASSYSGREDTQYF. The CDR3 DNA reads as TGCGCCAGCAGCTATAGCGGCCGGGAAGATACGCAGTATTTT.

This clonotype was counted many times. The rearrangement uses TRBV12-3 or TRBV12-4 and TRBJ1-1; D not resolved. The V end was cut by 3 bases, the J end by 0 bases, with 8 bases between. This CDR3 has 14 residues. CDR3 sequence reads: CASSFSVMNTEAFF. DNA of the CDR3: TGTGCCAGCAGTTTCTCTGTGATGAACACTGAAGCTTTCTTT.

This clonotype has a handful of counts. The chain has TRBV6-1 and TRBJ2-5; TRBD1 is a possible D gene (6 bases). Germline V CDR1 and CDR2: MNHNS, SASEGT. The CDR3 has 13 amino acids. V was pared by 6 bases and J by 2 bases, with 10 bases between. CDR3 coding DNA: TGTGCCAGCAGGCCGGGACATCAAGAGACCCAGTACTTC. It yields the protein CASRPGHQETQYF.

This clonotype was counted only a few times. The rearrangement uses TRBV27 and TRBJ2-3; the match to TRBD2 covers 8 bases. Germline V gene sequence: CDR1 MNHEY, CDR2 SMNVEV (reference sequence). The CDR3 sequence is 17 residues long. J lost 0 bases, V lost 8 bases, and 13 bases had no gene match. The CDR3 region has the DNA TGTGCCAGCGGGAGGTACGGGGCGGGAGGTAGCACAGATACGCAGTATTTT. Its protein product is CASGRYGAGGSTDTQYF.

This clonotype was observed many times. The chain employs TRBV27 and TRBJ2-1; possible D gene TRBD2, 6 bases. Germline CDR1 is MNHEY and CDR2 is SMNVEV (reference sequence). CDR3 length: 12 residues. Trimming took 6 bases from V and 8 from J, leaving 11 bases between them. The CDR3 sequence is CASRSGVHEQFF. The CDR3 nucleotides read TGTGCCAGCAGGTCGGGAGTCCATGAGCAGTTCTTC.

This clonotype was picked up many times. This chain connects TRBV28 to TRBJ2-1; the D is unclear. V lost 6 bases and J 3 bases, leaving 15 bases between the germline ends. Germline CDR1 MDHEN, CDR2 SYDVKM. The CDR3 has 15 amino acids. Written as DNA, the CDR3 is TGTGCCAGCAGCCCCCAGCGAATCAGCTACAATGAGCAGTTCTTC. It encodes CASSPQRISYNEQFF.

This clonotype was seen a handful of times. The chain uses TRBV24-1 and TRBJ2-3, with TRBD2 matching over 12 bases. Germline assignment: CDR1 KGHDR and CDR2 SFDVKD. This CDR3 is built from 16 residues. V shed 3 bases, J shed 6 bases, and the junction held 6 bases outside the gene matches. The CDR3 DNA reads TGTGCCACCAGTGATCCACTAGCGGGAGGTCACGATACGCAGTATTTT. It codes for CATSDPLAGGHDTQYF.

There are many counts of this clonotype. The chain has TRBV2 and TRBJ2-5, with D possibly TRBD2 on 6 matching bases. CDR1 is SNHLY and CDR2 is FYNNEI in the germline V gene. V was cut by 3 bases and J by 4 bases, with 15 bases left in between. The CDR3 spans 15 residues. CDR3 region: CASSESGLEGETQYF. In nucleotides, the CDR3 is TGTGCCAGCAGTGAGTCGGGACTCGAAGGAGAGACCCAGTACTTC.

This clonotype was observed a handful of times. The chain has TRBV14 and TRBJ2-3; tentatively, D is TRBD1 or TRBD2 (6 bases each). V lost 1 base to trimming and J lost 2 bases, with 16 bases between them. Germline-derived CDR1 and CDR2 are SGHDN and FVKESK. The CDR3 has 17 amino acids. The DNA of the CDR3 is TGTGCCAGCAGCCAAGTAGGGTGGTGGGGGGCCACAGATACGCAGTATTTT. Amino acid sequence: CASSQVGWWGATDTQYF. Combining the CDR3 with reference TRBV14 and TRBJ2-3 gives the whole variable domain EAGVTQFPSHSVIEKGQTVTLRCDPISGHDNLYWYRRVMGKEIKFLLHFVKESKQDESGMPNNRFLAERTGGTYSTLKVQPAELEDSGVYFCASSQVGWWGATDTQYFGPGTRLTVL.

The genes are TRBV10-3 and TRBJ2-6, with 7 bases matching TRBD1. Trimming removed 3 bases from V and 3 bases from J; junction bases left unmatched: 2. The CDR3 runs to 15 residues. Germline values: CDR1 ENHRY, CDR2 SYGVKD. The CDR3 bases are TGTGCCATCAGTGATACAGGGGATGGGGCCAACGTCCTGACTTTC. Amino acid sequence: CAISDTGDGANVLTF.

This clonotype occurred many times. The chain couples TRBV27 to TRBJ2-3; TRBD2 aligns across 9 bases. CDR3 length: 15 amino acids. CDR1 MNHEY and CDR2 SMNVEV come from the germline V gene (reference sequence). J lost 6 bases, V lost 5 bases, and 9 bases had no gene match. As DNA, the CDR3 is TGTGCCAGCAGTCCCCGTGCGGGAGGGGAGGATACGCAGTATTTT. Its translation: CASSPRAGGEDTQYF.

The V call is TRBV7-9, the J call TRBJ1-2; weak D call: TRBD1 (6 bases). CDR1 is SEHNR and CDR2 is FQNEAQ in the germline V gene (reference sequence). The CDR3 is 15 amino acids. Trimming shortened V by 5 bases and J by 7 bases, and 20 bases separated the two germline ends. CDR3 bases: TGTGCCAGCAGCCGACCAGGGGTGGGGTCCCCTGGCTACACCTTC. Amino acid sequence: CASSRPGVGSPGYTF.

This clonotype was seen ten or more times. V usage is TRBV5-6 and J usage is TRBJ2-1; weak D call: TRBD2 (5 bases). CDR3 size: 14 residues. The V gene's germline CDR1 is SGHDT and CDR2 YYEEEE. V was pared by 0 bases and J by 9 bases, with 13 bases between. The CDR3 region is CASSLGRGRVEQFF. The CDR3 DNA reads as TGTGCCAGCAGCTTGGGGCGTGGGCGGGTTGAGCAGTTCTTC.

Many counts were recorded for this clonotype. The chain links TRBV27 to TRBJ1-2; 7 bases map to TRBD1. Trimming at V came to 5 bases and at J to 4 bases, leaving 7 bases not matched to a gene. The germline V gene encodes CDR1 MNHEY and CDR2 SMNVEV (reference sequence). The CDR3 contains 14 residues. As DNA, the CDR3 is TGTGCCAGCAGTCTCCAGGGGGGTAGCTATGGCTACACCTTC. Protein product: CASSLQGGSYGYTF.

This clonotype was seen repeatedly, ten times or more. The chain employs TRBV7-8 and TRBJ2-7, with 13 bases that match TRBD2. The CDR3 length is 17 residues. Germline values: CDR1 SGHVS, CDR2 FQNEAQ. V lost 5 bases and J lost 0; bases outside the gene matches: 7. DNA of the CDR3: TGTGCCAGCAGCGAAAGGACTAGCGGGAGCTACTCCTACGAGCAGTACTTC. This translates into CASSERTSGSYSYEQYF.

A word on this clonotype: Being one base from a much bigger clone, this may be a read error. The V gene is TRBV20-1, the J gene TRBJ2-4, with D perhaps TRBD2 (6 bases). Germline V CDR1 and CDR2: DFQATT, SNEGSKA (reference sequence). There are 15 residues in the CDR3. CDR3 bases: TGCAGTGCTAGGGACTACGGAGGGACCAAAAACATTCGGTACTTC. This gives the protein CSARDYGGTKNIRYF.

This clonotype was recorded a few times. This chain connects TRBV6-1 to TRBJ2-1; 10 nucleotides agree with TRBD2. J gave up 5 bases and V 5 bases, and 6 bases lay outside the gene matches. This CDR3 comprises 15 residues. Per the germline V gene, CDR1 is MNHNS and CDR2 is SASEGT. For the CDR3, the DNA is TGTGCCAGCAGTAATCCCGGGACTAGCGACAATGAGCAGTTCTTC. Its translation is CASSNPGTSDNEQFF.

This clonotype appeared a few times. The rearrangement uses TRBV2 and TRBJ2-2; TRBD1 might be the D (6 bases). The CDR3 runs 15 residues. V lost 5 bases to trimming and J lost 1 base, with 11 bases between them. From germline, CDR1 is SNHLY and CDR2 FYNNEI. As DNA, the CDR3 is TGTGCCAGCAGTTTCGACAGGATGAACACCGGGGAGCTGTTTTTT. This gives the protein CASSFDRMNTGELFF.